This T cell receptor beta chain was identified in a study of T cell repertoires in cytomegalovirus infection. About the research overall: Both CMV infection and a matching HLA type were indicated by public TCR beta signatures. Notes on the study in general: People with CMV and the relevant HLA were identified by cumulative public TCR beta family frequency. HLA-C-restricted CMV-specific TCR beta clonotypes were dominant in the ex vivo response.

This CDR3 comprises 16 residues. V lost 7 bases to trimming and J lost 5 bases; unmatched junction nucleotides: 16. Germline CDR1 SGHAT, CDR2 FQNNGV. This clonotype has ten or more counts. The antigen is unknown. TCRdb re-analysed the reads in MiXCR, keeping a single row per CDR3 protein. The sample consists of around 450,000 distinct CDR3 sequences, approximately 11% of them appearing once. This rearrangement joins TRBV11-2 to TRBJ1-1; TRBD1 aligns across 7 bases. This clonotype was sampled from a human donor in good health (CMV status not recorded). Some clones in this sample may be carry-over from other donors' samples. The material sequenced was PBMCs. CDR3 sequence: CASTTLRGRSQTEAFF. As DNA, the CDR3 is TGTGCCAGCACTACCCTGAGGGGGCGATCACAGACTGAAGCTTTCTTT.